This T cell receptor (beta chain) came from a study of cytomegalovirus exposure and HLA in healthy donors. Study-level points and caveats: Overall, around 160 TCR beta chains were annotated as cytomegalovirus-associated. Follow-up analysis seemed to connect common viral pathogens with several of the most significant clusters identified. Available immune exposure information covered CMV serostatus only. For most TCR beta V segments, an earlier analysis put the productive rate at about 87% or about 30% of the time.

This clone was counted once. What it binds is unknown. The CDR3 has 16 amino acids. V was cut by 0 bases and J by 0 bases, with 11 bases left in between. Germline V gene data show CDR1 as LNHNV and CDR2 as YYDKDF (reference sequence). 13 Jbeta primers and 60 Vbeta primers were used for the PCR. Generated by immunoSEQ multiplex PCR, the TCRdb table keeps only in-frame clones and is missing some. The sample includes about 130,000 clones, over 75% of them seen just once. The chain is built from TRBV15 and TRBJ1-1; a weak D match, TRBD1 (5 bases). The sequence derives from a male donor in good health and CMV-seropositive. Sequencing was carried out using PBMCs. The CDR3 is CATSRDVWGMNTEAFF. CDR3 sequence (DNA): TGTGCCACCAGCAGAGATGTGTGGGGCATGAACACTGAAGCTTTCTTT.